Below are 21 T cell receptor beta chains sequenced from a single sample in a study of a mutant IDH1 vaccine in newly diagnosed glioma. The data were produced by immunoSEQ multiplex PCR, yet TCRdb's version contains in-frame clones alone and is incomplete. The sample contains under 70,000 clones, approximately 82% of which appear only once. Their antigens are not known. Regarding time point: week 5, during vaccination. Every vaccination contained 300 ug of the mutant IDH1 20-mer peptide and was paired with topical imiquimod. Source: PBMCs, taken from a glioma patient whose treatment included an IDH1 peptide vaccine. These receptors were taken from a man aged 25-45 years with glioma.

The chain has TRBV5-1 and TRBJ2-4; D not certain. Germline V gene data show CDR1 as SGHRS and CDR2 as YFSETQ. V gave up 2 bases and J gave up 0 bases, with 6 bases separating them. The CDR3 extends over 14 amino acids. CDR3 amino acids: CASSLGLAKNIQYF. CDR3 bases: TGCGCCAGCAGCTTAGGATTAGCCAAAAACATTCAGTACTTC.

The CDR3 is CASSLGVQANSGNTIYF. The DNA of the CDR3 is TGTGCCAGCAGCTTAGGGGTTCAGGCGAACTCTGGAAACACCATATATTTT. The rearrangement joins TRBV7-6 to TRBJ1-3, with D uncertain. V dropped 1 base and J dropped 0 bases, with 13 bases sitting between them. The CDR3 contains 17 residues. Germline V lookup: CDR1 SGHVS, CDR2 FNYEAQ.

This clone showed up just once. The chain is built from TRBV6-6 and TRBJ1-1; TRBD1 agrees at 8 bases. The ends lost 0 bases at V and 1 base at J; junction bases unmatched: 1. CDR3 size: 15 residues. The germline gives CDR1 MNHNY, CDR2 SVGAGI (reference sequence). The CDR3 region is CASSYSGTGNTEAFF. CDR3 nucleotide sequence: TGTGCCAGCAGTTACTCCGGGACAGGGAACACTGAAGCTTTCTTT.

CDR3 protein: CASSTTRVRSNQPQHF. CDR3 DNA: TGTGCCAGCAGTACCACCCGGGTTAGGAGCAATCAGCCCCAGCATTTT. The genes are TRBV28 and TRBJ1-5; D not resolved. V lost 5 bases and J 1 base, leaving 15 bases between the germline ends. The CDR3 is 16 residues long. Germline V gene lookup returns CDR1 MDHEN and CDR2 SYDVKM.

The V and J genes are TRBV2 and TRBJ2-7; the match to TRBD2 covers 11 bases. Germline loops: CDR1 SNHLY, CDR2 FYNNEI. V lost 4 bases, J lost 4 bases, and 6 bases stayed unmatched. This CDR3 comprises 15 residues. CDR3 DNA: TGTGCCAGCAGTGTAAGGGCTAGCGGGGGGTACGAGCAGTACTTC. Translated, it gives CASSVRASGGYEQYF.

The chain has TRBV7-8 and TRBJ1-3; D may be TRBD1 (6 bases). The CDR3 is 16 residues long. V lost 5 bases, J lost 4 bases, and 18 bases lay in between. Looked up from germline, CDR1 is SGHVS and CDR2 is FQNEAQ. CDR3 sequence reads: CASSPRTEGRGNTIYF. The CDR3 nucleotides are TGTGCCAGCAGCCCCCGGACAGAGGGACGGGGAAACACCATATATTTT.

The chain uses TRBV19 and TRBJ1-1, with D perhaps matching TRBD1 (6 bases). Between the trimmed V and J ends, which lost 5 bases and 0 bases, there was a span of 16 bases. The germline CDR1 and CDR2 sequences are LNHDA and SQIVND (reference sequence). This CDR3 has 16 residues. The chain's CDR3 is CASSPWTDLMNTEAFF. In DNA form, the CDR3 reads TGTGCCAGTAGTCCCTGGACAGACCTAATGAACACTGAAGCTTTCTTT.

The chain carries TRBV6-1 and TRBJ2-1; no clear D. Trimming stripped 6 bases from V and 3 bases from J, with 15 bases between. Germline CDR1 MNHNS, CDR2 SASEGT. This CDR3 contains 15 residues. The CDR3 region has the DNA TGTGCCAGCAGACGAGGACGGATTTTCTACAATGAGCAGTTCTTC. This translates into CASRRGRIFYNEQFF.

The sample holds one count of this clone. The rearrangement uses TRBV5-5 and TRBJ2-2; the D is unclear. In germline, CDR1 is SGHKS, CDR2 YYEKEE (reference sequence). V dropped 0 bases and J dropped 6 bases, with 9 bases sitting between them. The CDR3 is 14 residues long. The CDR3, as DNA: TGTGCCAGCAGCTTGGGAGTCCCGCCCGGGGAGCTGTTTTTT. This codes for CASSLGVPPGELFF.

V and J are TRBV19 and TRBJ1-5; D is undetermined. CDR1 is LNHDA and CDR2 is SQIVND in the germline V gene (reference sequence). V lost 0 bases, J lost 9 bases, and 12 bases lay in between. This CDR3 comprises 14 residues. Here the CDR3 reads CASSIDKVYPPQHF. The CDR3 coding sequence is TGTGCCAGTAGTATAGATAAGGTCTATCCGCCCCAGCATTTT.

Comments on this clone: The germline gene is not matched at one end of the junction; a read error may be the cause. V is TRBV10-2 and J is TRBJ2-3; no definite D call. Germline V gene lookup returns CDR1 WSHSY and CDR2 SAAADI. The CDR3 spans 15 residues. The CDR3 spells CTSSESYGSTDTQYF. CDR3 nucleotides: TGCACCAGCAGTGAGTCTTATGGTAGCACAGATACGCAGTATTTT.

The chain combines TRBV11-3 with TRBJ2-3; 16 bases fit TRBD2. The CDR3 length is 17 residues. Per germline, CDR1 SGHNT and CDR2 YENEEA. V was pared by 5 bases and J by 4 bases, with 6 bases of the junction left unmatched. The CDR3 bases are TGTGCCAGCAGCCCAGGGACTAGCGGGGGGGCCTCAGATACGCAGTATTTT. This encodes CASSPGTSGGASDTQYF.

The rearrangement uses TRBV5-1 and TRBJ2-5, with D uncertain. CDR1 is SGHRS, CDR2 YFSETQ, per germline. V was pared by 0 bases and J by 5 bases, with 14 bases between. The CDR3 covers 15 residues. The CDR3 region is CASSLDLGSAETQYF. In DNA, the CDR3 is TGCGCCAGCAGCTTGGACCTAGGGTCAGCGGAGACCCAGTACTTC.

The V call is TRBV5-5, the J call TRBJ1-3, with TRBD1 matching 8 bases. Germline V gene sequence: CDR1 SGHKS, CDR2 YYEKEE (reference sequence). V lost 0 bases, J lost 4 bases, and 3 bases stayed unmatched. CDR3 length: 15 amino acids. DNA for the CDR3: TGTGCCAGCAGCTTGGGACAGGGGAGGGGAAACACCATATATTTT. The encoded protein is CASSLGQGRGNTIYF.

The chain employs TRBV5-4 and TRBJ1-6; 9 bases align to TRBD1. CDR1 SGHNT and CDR2 YYREEE come from the germline V gene (reference sequence). Trimming removed 0 bases from V and 0 bases from J; junction bases left unmatched: 4. The CDR3 is made up of 18 amino acids. The CDR3 here is CASSLGGQGPSYNSPLHF. The CDR3 nucleotides are TGTGCCAGCAGCTTGGGGGGACAGGGTCCCTCCTATAATTCACCCCTCCACTTT.

The chain employs TRBV7-9 and TRBJ2-5; D may be TRBD1 (5 bases). Trimming cost V 4 bases and J 2 bases, with 14 bases left between them. Germline V gene lookup returns CDR1 SEHNR and CDR2 FQNEAQ (reference sequence). This CDR3 is built from 15 residues. In nucleotides, the CDR3 is TGTGCCAGCAGCTCTCCGGCAGGGTGGCAAGAGACCCAGTACTTC. This gives the protein CASSSPAGWQETQYF.

The rearrangement joins TRBV6-6 to TRBJ2-2, with TRBD2 identical over 12 bases. Germline CDR1 and CDR2: MNHNY and SVGAGI (reference sequence). With 5 bases clipped from V and 6 bases from J, the junction kept 7 bases outside the gene matches. This CDR3 comprises 16 residues. The CDR3 DNA is TGTGCCAGCAGTCCGCCTAGCGGGGGGGCCGCCGGGGAGCTGTTTTTT. Amino acid sequence: CASSPPSGGAAGELFF.

This clone was picked up one time. The chain joins TRBV28 to TRBJ1-5; a possible D gene is TRBD1 (6 bases). The germline CDR1 and CDR2 sequences are MDHEN and SYDVKM. Deletions cut 3 bases from V and 4 bases from J, with 19 bases between. CDR3 length equals 17 residues. The CDR3: CASSFRLSQGPNQPQHF. The CDR3 nucleotides read TGTGCCAGCAGTTTTCGATTATCGCAGGGGCCTAATCAGCCCCAGCATTTT.

The chain recombines TRBV5-1 with TRBJ2-1; 9 positions agree with TRBD2. V gave up 0 bases and J gave up 10 bases; unmatched junction bases: 8. Germline-derived CDR1 and CDR2 are SGHRS and YFSETQ. The CDR3 length is 15 residues. The CDR3 here is CASSLEASGVAEQFF. CDR3 nucleotides: TGCGCCAGCAGCTTGGAGGCTAGCGGGGTCGCGGAGCAGTTCTTC.

This chain joins TRBV19 and TRBJ1-3; D is perhaps TRBD1 (5 bases). Trimming removed 6 bases from V and 0 bases from J, with 15 bases in between. There are 16 residues in the CDR3. CDR1 is LNHDA and CDR2 is SQIVND in the germline V gene (reference sequence). CDR3 region: CASRPWGGDSGNTIYF. CDR3 nucleotides: TGTGCCAGTAGACCCTGGGGCGGCGACTCTGGAAACACCATATATTTT.

The genes are TRBV7-6 and TRBJ2-7; either TRBD1 or TRBD2 may fit D (5 bases each). The CDR3 has 17 amino acids. The germline V gene encodes CDR1 SGHVS and CDR2 FNYEAQ. V lost 5 bases and J lost 0, with 20 bases in between. CDR3 amino acids: CASSRTGTAVSSYEQYF. The CDR3 DNA is TGTGCCAGCAGCCGAACTGGGACGGCAGTGAGCTCCTACGAGCAGTACTTC.